This T cell receptor (beta chain) was sequenced for a study of cytomegalovirus exposure and HLA in healthy donors. Study results and caveats: There were 150 to 200 TCR beta chains listed as cytomegalovirus-associated. Published work reported that the classifier diagnosed cytomegalovirus status with high specificity and sensitivity.

A note on this clone: The antigen remains undetermined.

The repertoire was sequenced with immunoSEQ multiplex PCR; TCRdb's copy has only in-frame clones and lacks some. The sample has 55,000 to 70,000 clones; about 91% are singletons. This CDR3 spans 15 amino acids. Trimming stripped 3 bases from V and 0 bases from J, with 11 bases between. Per germline, CDR1 LNHDA and CDR2 SQIVND (reference sequence). The specimen was PBMCs. The rearrangement uses TRBV19 and TRBJ1-1; tentative D call: TRBD1 (6 bases). The receptor comes from a woman aged 25-40 years in good health and CMV-seronegative. The DNA of the CDR3 is TGTGCCAGTAGTATCCAGGGGAGCATGAACACTGAAGCTTTCTTT. As protein: CASSIQGSMNTEAFF.